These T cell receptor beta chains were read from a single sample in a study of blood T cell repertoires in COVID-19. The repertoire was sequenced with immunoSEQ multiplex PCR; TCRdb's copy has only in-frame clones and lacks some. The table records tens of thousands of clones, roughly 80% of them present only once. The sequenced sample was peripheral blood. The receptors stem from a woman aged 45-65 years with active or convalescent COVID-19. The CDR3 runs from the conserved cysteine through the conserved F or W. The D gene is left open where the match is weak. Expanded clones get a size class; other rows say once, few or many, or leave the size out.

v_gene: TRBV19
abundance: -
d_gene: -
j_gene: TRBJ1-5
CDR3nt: TGTGCCAGTAGTTTCGAAGGGGGGGAGCAGCCCCAGCATTTT
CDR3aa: CASSFEGGEQPQHF

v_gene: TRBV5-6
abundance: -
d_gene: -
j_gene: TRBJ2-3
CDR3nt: TGTGCCAGCAGCTCCGGACTGGGCACAGATACGCAGTATTTT
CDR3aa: CASSSGLGTDTQYF

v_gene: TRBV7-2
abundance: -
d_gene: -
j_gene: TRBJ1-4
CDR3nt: TGTGCCAGCAGAGGCGGGGGGGGCCGCCATGAAAAACTGTTTTTT
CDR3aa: CASRGGGGRHEKLFF

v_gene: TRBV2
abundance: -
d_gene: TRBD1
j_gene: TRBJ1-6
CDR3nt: TGTGCCAGCAGCGGACAGGGCGGTTCACCCCTCCACTTT
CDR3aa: CASSGQGGSPLHF

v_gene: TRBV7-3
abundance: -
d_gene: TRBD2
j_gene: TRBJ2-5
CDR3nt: TGTGCCAGCAGCTCTAGCGGGGGGACAGGGGAGACCCAGTACTTC
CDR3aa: CASSSSGGTGETQYF

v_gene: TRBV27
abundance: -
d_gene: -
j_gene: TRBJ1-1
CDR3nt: TGTGCCAGCAGTTTCAGGAGGGGAGACACTGAAGCTTTCTTT
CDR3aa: CASSFRRGDTEAFF

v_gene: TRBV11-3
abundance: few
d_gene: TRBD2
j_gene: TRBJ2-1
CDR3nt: TGTGCCAGCAGCACAGGACTAGCGGGCAGGGATGAGCAGTTCTTC
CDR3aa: CASSTGLAGRDEQFF

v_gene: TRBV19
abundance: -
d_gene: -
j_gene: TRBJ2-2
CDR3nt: TGTGCCAGTAGTCGTTATCTCGGGGAGCTGTTTTTT
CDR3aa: CASSRYLGELFF

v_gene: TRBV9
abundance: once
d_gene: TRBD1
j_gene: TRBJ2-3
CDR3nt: TGTGCCAGCAGCGTGGGGACAGCCAGCACAGATACGCAGTATTTT
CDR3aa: CASSVGTASTDTQYF

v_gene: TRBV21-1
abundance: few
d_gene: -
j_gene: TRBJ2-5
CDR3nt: TGTGCCAGCAGCCGGACTAGCGGGAGCCCAGCTCAAGAGACCCAGTACTTC
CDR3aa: CASSRTSGSPAQETQYF

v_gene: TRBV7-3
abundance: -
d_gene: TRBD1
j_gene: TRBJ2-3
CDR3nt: TGTGCCAGCAGCGTCGACAGGGGGAAAACAGATACGCAGTATTTT
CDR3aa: CASSVDRGKTDTQYF

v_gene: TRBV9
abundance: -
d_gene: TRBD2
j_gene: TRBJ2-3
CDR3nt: TGTGCCAGCAGCGTAGCTAGCGGGAGGGCAAGATACACAGATACGCAGTATTTT
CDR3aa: CASSVASGRARYTDTQYF

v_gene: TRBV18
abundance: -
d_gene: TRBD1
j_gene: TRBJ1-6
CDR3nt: TGTGCCAGCTCAACGGACAGGGGGTTCTCACCCCTCCACTTT
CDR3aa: CASSTDRGFSPLHF

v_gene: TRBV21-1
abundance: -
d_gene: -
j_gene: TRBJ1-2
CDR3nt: TGTGCCAGCAGCAAAGTTTCAAGCGGCTACACCTTC
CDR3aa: CASSKVSSGYTF

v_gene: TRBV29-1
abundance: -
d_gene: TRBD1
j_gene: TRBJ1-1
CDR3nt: TGCAGCATACAGGGGGCTAGGAACACTGAAGCTTTCTTT
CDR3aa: CSIQGARNTEAFF

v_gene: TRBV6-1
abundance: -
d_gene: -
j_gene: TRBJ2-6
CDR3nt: TGTGCCAGCAGTGAAGCTCCCCAGGCCGGGGCCAACGTCCTGACTTTC
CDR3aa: CASSEAPQAGANVLTF

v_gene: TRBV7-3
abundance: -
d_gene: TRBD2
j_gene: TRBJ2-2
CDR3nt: TGTGCCAGCAGCGCACTAGCGGGATCCGGGGAGCTGTTTTTT
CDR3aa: CASSALAGSGELFF

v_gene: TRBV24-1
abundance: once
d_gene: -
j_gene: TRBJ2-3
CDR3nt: TGTGCCACCAGTGATTGGCGGAGACCCACAGATACGCAGTATTTT
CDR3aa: CATSDWRRPTDTQYF

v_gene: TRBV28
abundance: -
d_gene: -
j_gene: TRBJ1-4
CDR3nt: TGTGCCAGCAGTCAAAATGGGGGGGCGGAGGGCGAAAAACTGTTTTTT
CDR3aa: CASSQNGGAEGEKLFF

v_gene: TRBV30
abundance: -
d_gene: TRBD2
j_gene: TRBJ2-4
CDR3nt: TGTGCCTGGAGTCTGACTAGCGGAAAAAACATTCAGTACTTC
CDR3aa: CAWSLTSGKNIQYF

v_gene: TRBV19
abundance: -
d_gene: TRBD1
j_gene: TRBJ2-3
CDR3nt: TGTGCCAGTAGTATCCGGCCGGGACAGGTGTCAAGGGATACGCAGTATTTT
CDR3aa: CASSIRPGQVSRDTQYF

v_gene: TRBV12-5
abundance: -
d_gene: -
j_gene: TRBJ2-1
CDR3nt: TGTGCTAGTGGCCCTGGACTAGAGCAGTTCTTC
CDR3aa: CASGPGLEQFF

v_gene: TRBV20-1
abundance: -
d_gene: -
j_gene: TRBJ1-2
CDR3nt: TGCAGTGCTAGTATCCGGGAAAACTATGGCTACACCTTC
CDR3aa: CSASIRENYGYTF

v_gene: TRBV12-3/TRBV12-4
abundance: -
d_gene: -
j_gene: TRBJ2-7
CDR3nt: TGTGCCAGCAGTAATGGCCCCTACGAGCAGTACTTC
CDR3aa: CASSNGPYEQYF

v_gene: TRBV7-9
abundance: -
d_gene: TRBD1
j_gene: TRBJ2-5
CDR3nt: TGTGCCGGCGGCAGGACAGGGGGAGAGACCCAGTACTTC
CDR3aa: CAGGRTGGETQYF

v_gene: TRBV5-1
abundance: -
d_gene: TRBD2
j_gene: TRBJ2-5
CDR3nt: TGCGCCAGCAGCTTGTCAGCGGGAGGGGGAGATGCCGAGACCCAGTACTTC
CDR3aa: CASSLSAGGGDAETQYF

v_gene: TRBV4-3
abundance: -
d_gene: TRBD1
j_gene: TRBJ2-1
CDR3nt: TGCGCCAGCAGCCAGAGCCCCCGGGACAGGTTCTACAATGAGCAGTTCTTC
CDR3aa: CASSQSPRDRFYNEQFF

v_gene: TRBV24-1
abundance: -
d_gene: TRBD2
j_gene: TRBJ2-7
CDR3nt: TGTGCCACCAGTGACCCAAGCGGGAGTTCCTACGAGCAGTACTTC
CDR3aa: CATSDPSGSSYEQYF

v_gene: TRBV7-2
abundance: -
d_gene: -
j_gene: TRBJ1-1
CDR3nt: TGTGCCAGCAGCTCGGCAGGGCTGATGAACACTGAAGCTTTCTTT
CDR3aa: CASSSAGLMNTEAFF

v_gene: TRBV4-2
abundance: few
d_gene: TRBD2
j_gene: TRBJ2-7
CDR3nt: TGTGCCAGCAGCCAACCCCTACTCGGCGGGAGCCACGAGCAGTACTTC
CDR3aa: CASSQPLLGGSHEQYF

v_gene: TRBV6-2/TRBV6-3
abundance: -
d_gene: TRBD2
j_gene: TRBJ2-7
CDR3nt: TGTGCCAGCAGTCCCGGGGGGGTATCGGGTGAGCAGTACTTC
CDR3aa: CASSPGGVSGEQYF

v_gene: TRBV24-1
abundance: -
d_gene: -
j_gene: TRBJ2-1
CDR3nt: TGTGCCACCAGTGATTTCGGTAGAGGCGGTAGTGAGCAGTTCTTC
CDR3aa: CATSDFGRGGSEQFF

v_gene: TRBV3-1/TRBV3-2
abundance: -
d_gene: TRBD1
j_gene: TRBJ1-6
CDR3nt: TGTGCCAGCAGCCAAGGGAGGGGGCCGAATTCACCCCTCCACTTT
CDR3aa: CASSQGRGPNSPLHF

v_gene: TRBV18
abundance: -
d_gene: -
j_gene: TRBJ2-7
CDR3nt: TGTGCCAGCTCACCCGGGAACAGCCCAAGCTCCTACGAGCAGTACTTC
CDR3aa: CASSPGNSPSSYEQYF

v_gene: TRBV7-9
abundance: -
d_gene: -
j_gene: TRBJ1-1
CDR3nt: TGTGCCAGCAGCCCGCAAGGACAGTGGAACACTGAAGCTTTCTTT
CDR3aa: CASSPQGQWNTEAFF

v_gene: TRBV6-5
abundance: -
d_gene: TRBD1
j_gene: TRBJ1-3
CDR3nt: TGTGCCAGCAGGGACAGGGGGCTTGGAAACACCATATATTTT
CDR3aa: CASRDRGLGNTIYF

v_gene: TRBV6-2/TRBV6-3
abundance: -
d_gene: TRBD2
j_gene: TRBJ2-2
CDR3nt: TGTGCCAGCAGTCCGCGACTAGCGGGAGCCCAAAGGACCGGGGAGCTGTTTTTT
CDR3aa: CASSPRLAGAQRTGELFF

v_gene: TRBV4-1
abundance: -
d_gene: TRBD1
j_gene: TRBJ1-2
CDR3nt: TGCGCCAGCAGCCACCCTAAGGGGGACAGGGGGCGTGGAGGCTACACCTTC
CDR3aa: CASSHPKGDRGRGGYTF

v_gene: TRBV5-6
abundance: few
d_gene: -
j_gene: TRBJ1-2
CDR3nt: TGTGCCAGCAGCTCGCAGGCAGTCTATGGCTACACCTTC
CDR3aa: CASSSQAVYGYTF

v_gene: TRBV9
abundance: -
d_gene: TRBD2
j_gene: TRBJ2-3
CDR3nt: TGTGCCAGCAGCTGGACTAGCGGTAGCACAGATACGCAGTATTTT
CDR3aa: CASSWTSGSTDTQYF

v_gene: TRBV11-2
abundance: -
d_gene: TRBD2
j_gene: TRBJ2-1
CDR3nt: TGTGCCAGCAGCCCAGGACTAGCGGGAAACAATGAGCAGTTCTTC
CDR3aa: CASSPGLAGNNEQFF

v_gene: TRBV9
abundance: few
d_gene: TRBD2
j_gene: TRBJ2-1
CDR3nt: TGTGCCAGCAGCGGAGCGGGAGGGGTTGAGCAGTTCTTC
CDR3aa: CASSGAGGVEQFF

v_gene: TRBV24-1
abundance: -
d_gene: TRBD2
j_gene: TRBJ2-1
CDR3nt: TGTGCCACCAGTGACCCCGGACTAGCGGTCAATGAGCAGTTCTTC
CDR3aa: CATSDPGLAVNEQFF

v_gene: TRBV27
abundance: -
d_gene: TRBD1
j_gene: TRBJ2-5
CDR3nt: TGTGCCAGCAGTTTACATCTCGGGACAGGACAAGAGACCCAGTACTTC
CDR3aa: CASSLHLGTGQETQYF

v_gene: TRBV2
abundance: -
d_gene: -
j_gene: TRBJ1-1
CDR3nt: TGTGCCAGCAGTGCCCTAAGAGGCAGGAACACTGAAGCTTTCTTT
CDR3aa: CASSALRGRNTEAFF

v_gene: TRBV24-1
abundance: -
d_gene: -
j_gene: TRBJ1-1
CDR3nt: TGTGCCACCAGGGGGACAAACACTGAAGCTTTCTTT
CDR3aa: CATRGTNTEAFF

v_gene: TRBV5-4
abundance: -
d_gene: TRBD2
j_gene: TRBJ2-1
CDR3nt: TGTGCCAGCAGCGACACTAGCGGCGCCTCCTACAATGAGCAGTTCTTC
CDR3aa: CASSDTSGASYNEQFF

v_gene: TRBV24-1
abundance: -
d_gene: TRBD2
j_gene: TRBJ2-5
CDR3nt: TGTGCCACCAGTGATCCCGGGACTAGCGGGAGAGAGACCCAGTACTTC
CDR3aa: CATSDPGTSGRETQYF

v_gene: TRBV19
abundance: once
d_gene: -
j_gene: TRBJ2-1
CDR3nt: TGTGCCAGTAGTCGGAGTGCCCTATATGAGCAGTTCTTC
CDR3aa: CASSRSALYEQFF

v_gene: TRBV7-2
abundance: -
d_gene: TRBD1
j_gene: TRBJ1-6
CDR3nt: TGTGCCGTCCCAGGGGGCGGCTTGGGTTCACCCCTCCACTTT
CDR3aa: CAVPGGGLGSPLHF